The 7 T cell receptor beta chains in this list originate from one sample, sequenced in a study of blood T cells in healthy people across ages (dated by TCRdb to between 2014 and 2017). The library was prepared using 5' RACE. TCRdb names Illumina HiSeq 2500 as the instrument used. The second PCR ran for about 6 to 11 cycles and used a J-beta primer mix along with a sample-barcoded 5' primer. TCRdb took the public reads, trimmed them with fastp at Q25, ran MiXCR for clone calling and kept in-frame beta chains. When rows share a CDR3 protein, they turn into one entry using the most common DNA and genes. This sample comprises about 620,000 distinct CDR3 sequences, 52% of them detected only once. The ten largest make up about 13% of the sample. Sequencing was performed on blood. These receptors were collected from a woman of 80 years or more in good health.

The V call is TRBV20-1, the J call TRBJ1-2, with D unclear. From germline, CDR1 is DFQATT and CDR2 SNEGSKA (reference sequence). Deletions cut 2 bases from V and 5 bases from J, with 21 bases between. The CDR3 is 16 amino acids. The CDR3 DNA sequence: TGCAGTGCTAGACCCGGGCGTTCGCCACCTAGATATGGCTACACCTTC. Its protein product is CSARPGRSPPRYGYTF.

The CDR3: CASSKAGRTNPYEQYF. CDR3 bases: TGTGCCAGCAGCAAAGCAGGCAGGACTAATCCTTACGAGCAGTACTTC. The rearrangement uses TRBV21-1 and TRBJ2-5; TRBD2 was called by the table and not checked on the DNA. The DNA end favors TRBJ2-7, so the J call may be wrong. TRBV21-1 is a pseudogene. This CDR3 is built from 16 residues.

This clonotype was counted many times. The V and J genes are TRBV20-1 and TRBJ2-1; D is ambiguous. V was shortened by 7 bases and J by 5 bases, with 12 bases between the two germline ends. CDR1 DFQATT and CDR2 SNEGSKA come from the germline V gene (reference sequence). The CDR3 contains 12 residues. CDR3 region: CSGPERNNEQFF. The CDR3 DNA follows: TGCAGTGGGCCCGAAAGGAACAATGAGCAGTTCTTC.

The genes are TRBV4-1 and TRBJ2-1; possible D gene TRBD1, 6 bases. Trimming removed 0 bases from V and 5 bases from J, with 23 bases in between. Germline CDR1 reads MGHRA; CDR2 reads YSYEKL. The CDR3 sequence is 19 residues long. CDR3 DNA sequence: TGCGCCAGCAGCCAAGAGGCCCCCCACTCACAGGGTCGGAACAATGAGCAGTTCTTC. It yields the protein CASSQEAPHSQGRNNEQFF.

This clonotype was seen at least ten times. The chain links TRBV5-1 to TRBJ1-5; the match to TRBD1 covers 7 bases. The CDR3 is made up of 17 amino acids. Unmatched junction bases numbered 6, after V lost 0 bases and J lost 0 bases. Germline V gene sequence: CDR1 SGHRS, CDR2 YFSETQ. CDR3 sequence (DNA): TGCGCCAGCAGCTTGGAACCGACAGGGATTAGCAATCAGCCCCAGCATTTT. It codes for CASSLEPTGISNQPQHF.

The chain uses TRBV4-1 and TRBJ2-3, with no clear D. Per the germline V gene, CDR1 is MGHRA and CDR2 is YSYEKL. Trimming removed 5 bases from V and 4 bases from J, with 7 bases in between. The CDR3 is 12 amino acids. The CDR3 DNA follows: TGCGCCAGCAGCTCAGATTCAGATACGCAGTATTTT. Translating it yields CASSSDSDTQYF.

As to this clonotype: A much larger clonotype is one base distant, so this may be a read error. The chain is built from TRBV20-1 and TRBJ2-1; 9 bases line up with TRBD1. The last part of the DNA fits TRBJ2-7 better; the J call may be wrong. Germline V CDR1 and CDR2: DFQATT, SNEGSKA (reference sequence). This CDR3 is built from 13 residues. The CDR3 DNA reads TGCAGTGCTCTTGGGGACAGGGCCAATGAGCAGTACTTC. Protein product: CSALGDRANEQYF.